This T cell receptor beta chain derives from a study of shared clonotypes between healthy human individuals. CDR1 and CDR2 from the germline V gene are PRHDT and FYEKMQ (reference sequence). This CDR3 has 14 residues. Trimming removed 1 base from V and 7 bases from J; junction bases left unmatched: 4. Only CD45RO-negative cells positively selected for CCR7 counted as naive CD8 cells, so terminally differentiated effector memory CD45RA+ cells were excluded. At the deep level, the assay was run. Sequencing used immunoSEQ multiplex PCR; TCRdb keeps in-frame clones, though not all of them. The sample has about 2 million clones; approximately 94% are singletons.

The sequencing input was naive CD8+ T cells sorted from blood. This TCR was sampled from a man aged 18-30 years in good health. This chain links TRBV13 with TRBJ2-1; 7 nucleotides line up with TRBD1. CDR3 nucleotide sequence: TGTGCCAGCAGCTTAGCGGGACAGAAGAATGAGCAGTTCTTC. Translating it yields CASSLAGQKNEQFF. Full variable domain (missing parts from reference TRBV13 and TRBJ2-1): AAGVIQSPRHLIKEKRETATLKCYPIPRHDTVYWYQQGPGQDPQFLISFYEKMQSDKGSIPDRFSAQQFSDYHSELNMSSLELGDSALYFCASSLAGQKNEQFFGPGTRLTVL.